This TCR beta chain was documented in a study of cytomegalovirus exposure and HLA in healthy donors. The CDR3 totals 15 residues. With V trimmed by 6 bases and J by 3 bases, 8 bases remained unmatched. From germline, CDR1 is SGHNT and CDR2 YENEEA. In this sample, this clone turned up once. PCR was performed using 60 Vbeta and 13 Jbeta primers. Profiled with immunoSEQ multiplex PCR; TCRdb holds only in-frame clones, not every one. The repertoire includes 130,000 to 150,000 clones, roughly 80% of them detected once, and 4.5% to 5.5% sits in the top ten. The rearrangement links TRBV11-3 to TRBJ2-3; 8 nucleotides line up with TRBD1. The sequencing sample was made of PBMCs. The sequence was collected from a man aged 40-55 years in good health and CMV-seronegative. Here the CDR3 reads CASSYGQGSTDTQYF. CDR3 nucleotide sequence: TGTGCCAGCAGTTACGGACAGGGAAGTACAGATACGCAGTATTTT.